The 31 T cell receptor beta chains reported below all come from one sample, sequenced in a study of cytomegalovirus exposure and HLA in healthy donors. A multiplex PCR was run with 60 Vbeta primers and 13 Jbeta primers. The protocol was immunoSEQ multiplex PCR, while the TCRdb copy is restricted to in-frame clones and leaves out a portion. The data contain about 93,000 clones, roughly 77% of them singletons. Sequenced material: PBMCs. The receptors shown here come from a young man in good health and CMV-seronegative.

The CDR3 spells CASSLTGNAQPQHF. As DNA, the CDR3 is TGTGCCAGCAGTTTAACAGGTAATGCTCAGCCCCAGCATTTT. This chain uses TRBV27 with TRBJ1-5; possible D gene TRBD1, 5 bases. The CDR3 has 14 residues. The ends were cut back, 2 bases at V and 6 bases at J, with 11 bases in the middle. Germline V lookup: CDR1 MNHEY, CDR2 SMNVEV (reference sequence).

This clone showed up just a few times. V gene TRBV2 combines with J gene TRBJ2-3; tentative D call: TRBD2 (5 bases). Germline CDR1 SNHLY, CDR2 FYNNEI. This CDR3 region has 14 residues. Trimming took off 4 bases at V and 2 bases at J, with 10 bases between the two ends. CDR3 bases: TGTGCCAGCAGTGTCGGACTGTCCACAGATACGCAGTATTTT. Residues: CASSVGLSTDTQYF.

The V call is TRBV10-3, the J call TRBJ1-1, with 8 positions matching TRBD1. Germline CDR1 and CDR2: ENHRY and SYGVKD. V gave up 2 bases and J gave up 1 base; unmatched junction bases: 0. The CDR3 consists of 14 residues. The CDR3 reads CAISETGGNTEAFF. For the CDR3, the DNA is TGTGCCATCAGTGAGACAGGGGGGAACACTGAAGCTTTCTTT.

This clone was seen just once. The chain couples TRBV5-1 to TRBJ2-7, with 10 nucleotides matching TRBD2. This CDR3 region has 16 residues. V lost 2 bases and J lost 0; bases outside the gene matches: 5. Per the germline V gene, CDR1 is SGHRS and CDR2 is YFSETQ. The CDR3 reads CASSLQTSGPSYEQYF. CDR3 coding DNA: TGCGCCAGCAGCTTACAGACTAGCGGGCCCTCCTACGAGCAGTACTTC.

The rearrangement joins TRBV6-1 to TRBJ2-4, with D perhaps matching TRBD1 (5 bases). V lost 4 bases to trimming and J lost 0 bases, with 13 bases between them. The CDR3 is 16 residues long. Germline values: CDR1 MNHNS, CDR2 SASEGT. The CDR3 loop is CASSGRTSLAKNIQYF. The CDR3 DNA follows: TGTGCCAGCAGTGGTCGGACATCCTTAGCCAAAAACATTCAGTACTTC.

The CDR3 is CASSLDLGGMETQYF. The DNA for the CDR3 is TGTGCCAGCAGCTTAGATCTGGGGGGGATGGAGACCCAGTACTTC. V usage is TRBV11-2 and J usage is TRBJ2-5; 7 positions agree with TRBD2. Trimming removed 0 bases from V and 5 bases from J; junction bases left unmatched: 6. The CDR3 is made up of 15 amino acids. Per the germline V gene, CDR1 is SGHAT and CDR2 is FQNNGV. Filled out from reference TRBV11-2 and TRBJ2-5, the complete variable domain reads EAGVAQSPRYKIIEKRQSVAFWCNPISGHATLYWYQQILGQGPKLLIQFQNNGVVDDSQLPKDRFSAERLKGVDSTLKIQPAKLEDSAVYLCASSLDLGGMETQYFGPGTRLLVL.

J is TRBJ2-1 and V is TRBV30, with a possible D match to TRBD1 (5 bases). The CDR3 length is 15 residues. Trimming shortened V by 8 bases and J by 0 bases, and 17 bases separated the two germline ends. Germline V gives CDR1 GTSNPN, CDR2 SVGIG (reference sequence). This CDR3 reads CAGNPQGSSYNEQFF. CDR3 bases: TGTGCCGGAAACCCCCAGGGAAGCTCCTACAATGAGCAGTTCTTC.

J is TRBJ2-2 and V is TRBV19; TRBD2 agrees at 15 bases. After removal of 1 base from V and 2 bases from J, the junction contained 5 bases not matched to a gene. The CDR3 is 19 amino acids. Germline loops: CDR1 LNHDA, CDR2 SQIVND (reference sequence). CDR3 in DNA: TGTGCCAGTAGTATAGGGACTAGCGGGAGGGTCACTAACACCGGGGAGCTGTTTTTT. This codes for CASSIGTSGRVTNTGELFF.

The V gene is TRBV5-8, the J gene TRBJ2-7, with a weak D call TRBD2 (7 bases). The germline V gene encodes CDR1 SGHTS and CDR2 YDEGEE. CDR3 length equals 15 residues. The germline V and J ends were trimmed by 4 bases and 4 bases, with 18 bases remaining between them. DNA for the CDR3: TGTGCCAGCAGCCCGAGGGGGGGGCTGATATACGAGCAGTACTTC. It yields the protein CASSPRGGLIYEQYF.

The V call is TRBV5-1, the J call TRBJ2-5, with a weak D call TRBD2 (6 bases). The V gene's germline CDR1 is SGHRS and CDR2 YFSETQ. This CDR3 comprises 12 residues. V was cut by 5 bases and J by 4 bases, with 9 bases left in between. Here the CDR3 reads CASRGGPETQYF. The CDR3 nucleotides are TGCGCCAGCAGAGGAGGGCCAGAGACCCAGTACTTC.

This chain connects TRBV29-1 to TRBJ2-3, with 8 bases that match TRBD2. The trim removed 6 bases at V and 5 bases at J, leaving 13 bases unmatched. In germline, CDR1 is SQVTM, CDR2 ANQGSEA. The CDR3 runs 15 residues. The CDR3 is CSVQISGIEIDTQYF. The DNA of the CDR3 is TGCAGCGTCCAAATTAGCGGGATTGAAATAGATACGCAGTATTTT.

V gene TRBV10-3 combines with J gene TRBJ1-2, with TRBD1 identical over 10 bases. The length of the CDR3 is 15 residues. With 10 bases clipped from V and 3 bases from J, the junction kept 11 bases outside the gene matches. The germline gives CDR1 ENHRY, CDR2 SYGVKD. DNA of the CDR3: TGTGCCACCACCCGGGACAGGGGCAACCACTATGGCTACACCTTC. It codes for CATTRDRGNHYGYTF.

The J gene is TRBJ1-3, the V gene TRBV7-2, with D perhaps matching TRBD1 (5 bases). V was pared by 5 bases and J by 1 base, with 9 bases between. The CDR3 runs 14 residues. CDR1 is SGHTA, CDR2 FQGNSA, per germline. In DNA form, the CDR3 reads TGTGCCAGCAGCCCAGGGTTGTCTGGAAACACCATATATTTT. Encoded protein: CASSPGLSGNTIYF. Full variable domain (rest looked up from reference TRBV7-2 and TRBJ1-3): GAGVSQSPSNKVTEKGKDVELRCDPISGHTALYWYRQSLGQGLEFLIYFQGNSAPDKSGLPSDRFSAERTGGSVSTLTIQRTQQEDSAVYLCASSPGLSGNTIYFGEGSWLTVV.

This chain links TRBV5-6 with TRBJ1-1; 8 bases agree with TRBD1. CDR3 length: 13 amino acids. V lost 4 bases, J lost 8 bases, and 7 bases stayed unmatched. CDR1 is SGHDT, CDR2 YYEEEE, per germline. As DNA, the CDR3 is TGTGCCAGCAGCCGATACGGGACAGGCGAAGCTTTCTTT. Translated, it gives CASSRYGTGEAFF.

The chain combines TRBV19 with TRBJ2-7; 7 positions match TRBD1. The CDR3 is made up of 16 amino acids. Looked up from germline, CDR1 is LNHDA and CDR2 is SQIVND (reference sequence). Unmatched junction bases numbered 8, after V lost 3 bases and J lost 0 bases. CDR3 DNA: TGTGCCAGTAGTATTTCAGGCGCAGGGGGCTCCTACGAGCAGTACTTC. Protein sequence: CASSISGAGGSYEQYF.

This clone was found once. Written as DNA, the CDR3 is TGCGCCAGCAGCACTCCCGTTGGAGCCGGAGGCTATGGCTACACCTTC. Protein product: CASSTPVGAGGYGYTF. The chain joins TRBV5-1 to TRBJ1-2, with D hard to call. The germline V gene encodes CDR1 SGHRS and CDR2 YFSETQ. The V and J ends lost 4 bases and 4 bases respectively, with 20 bases between them. CDR3 size: 16 residues.

Regarding this clone: One end of the junction is discordant with germline, which a read error may explain. The chain couples TRBV6-1 to TRBJ2-7; tentative D call: TRBD1 (5 bases). The CDR3 totals 15 residues. From germline, CDR1 is MNHNS and CDR2 SASEGT. The CDR3 DNA reads TGTGTCAGCAGTGAATCTATGCAGGGTCGGTACGAGCAGTACTTC. Amino acid sequence: CVSSESMQGRYEQYF.

This clone was seen a few times. The chain couples TRBV19 to TRBJ1-1, with unresolved D. This CDR3 is built from 13 residues. The germline V and J ends were trimmed by 4 bases and 1 base, with 7 bases remaining between them. Germline-derived CDR1 and CDR2 are LNHDA and SQIVND (reference sequence). The CDR3 coding sequence is TGTGCCAGTAGTACACTAGGGAACACTGAAGCTTTCTTT. Its protein product is CASSTLGNTEAFF.

For the CDR3, the DNA is TGTGCCAGCAGCTTTTGGTCCAGGGTAACCGAAAAACTGTTTTTT. It specifies CASSFWSRVTEKLFF. This chain uses TRBV5-6 with TRBJ1-4, with a possible D match to TRBD1 (5 bases). V lost 2 bases and J lost 8, with 16 bases in between. This CDR3 is built from 15 residues. Per germline, CDR1 SGHDT and CDR2 YYEEEE.

This clone was seen a few times. The rearrangement joins TRBV6-1 to TRBJ2-1; 9 nucleotides agree with TRBD1. CDR3 length equals 15 residues. Germline V gene sequence: CDR1 MNHNS, CDR2 SASEGT. With 1 base clipped from V and 4 bases from J, the junction kept 2 bases outside the gene matches. CDR3 coding DNA: TGTGCCAGCAGTGAAGACAGGGGGCCTTACAATGAGCAGTTCTTC. Translated, it gives CASSEDRGPYNEQFF.

V and J are TRBV27 and TRBJ1-5; the D is unclear. The V end lost 4 bases, the J end lost 5 bases, and 18 bases lay between the germline ends. The CDR3 covers 16 residues. The germline gives CDR1 MNHEY, CDR2 SMNVEV (reference sequence). Here the CDR3 DNA reads TGTGCCAGCAGTTACTCATATGGTTCGGGAGATCAGCCCCAGCATTTT. Its translation is CASSYSYGSGDQPQHF.

The chain has TRBV6-4 and TRBJ2-3; D remains unclear. This CDR3 region has 12 residues. Trimming removed 2 bases from V and 5 bases from J, with 5 bases in between. Germline V gives CDR1 MRHNA, CDR2 SNTAGT. The CDR3 region has the DNA TGTGCCAGCAGTGACGGGCAAGATACGCAGTATTTT. Protein: CASSDGQDTQYF.

With regard to this clone: At one boundary the junction diverges from the germline segment, which might be a read error. This chain uses TRBV18 with TRBJ2-2, with 10 bases fitting TRBD2. The CDR3 totals 16 residues. Germline-derived CDR1 and CDR2 are KGHSH and LQKENI. The CDR3 bases are TGTGCCAGCTCGCCACTACTAGCGGGAATAACCGGGGAGCTGTTTTTT. Translating gives CASSPLLAGITGELFF.

V usage is TRBV5-1 and J usage is TRBJ1-4; tentative D call: TRBD1 (5 bases). The CDR3 covers 15 residues. Germline CDR1 reads SGHRS; CDR2 reads YFSETQ. V lost 3 bases and J 8 bases, leaving 17 bases between the germline ends. CDR3 protein: CASSSNRNLREKLFF. The CDR3 DNA reads as TGCGCCAGCAGCTCCAACAGGAATCTAAGAGAAAAACTGTTTTTT.

The chain links TRBV7-2 to TRBJ1-4; TRBD1 might be the D (5 bases). CDR3 size: 14 residues. The V end lost 5 bases, the J end lost 4 bases, and 11 bases lay between the germline ends. Germline CDR1 and CDR2: SGHTA and FQGNSA. CDR3 coding DNA: TGTGCCAGCAGCCAGGGTCGGAATAATGAAAAACTGTTTTTT. Translation gives CASSQGRNNEKLFF.

CDR3 loop: CASSPVGATGELFF. DNA for the CDR3: TGTGCCAGCAGCCCGGTGGGGGCGACCGGGGAGCTGTTTTTT. The genes are TRBV6-6 and TRBJ2-2; the D gene is possibly TRBD1 (6 bases). Between the trimmed V and J ends, which lost 6 bases and 5 bases, there was a span of 13 bases. From germline, CDR1 is MNHNY and CDR2 SVGAGI (reference sequence). The CDR3 consists of 14 residues.

The chain carries TRBV4-2 and TRBJ2-2; possible D gene TRBD2, 5 bases. The V and J ends lost 3 bases and 3 bases respectively, with 5 bases between them. The CDR3 loop spans 13 amino acids. Germline-derived CDR1 and CDR2 are LGHNA and YNFKEQ. CDR3 region: CASSQEDTGELFF. CDR3 coding DNA: TGTGCCAGCAGCCAGGAGGACACCGGGGAGCTGTTTTTT.

The V call is TRBV7-8, the J call TRBJ2-1; 9 bases align to TRBD2. The CDR3 sequence is 17 residues long. J was trimmed by 0 bases and V by 1 base; bases with no gene match: 4. The germline V gene has CDR1 SGHVS and CDR2 FQNEAQ. This CDR3 is CASSLEVSGSSYNEQFF. The CDR3 coding sequence is TGTGCCAGCAGCTTAGAGGTTAGCGGGAGCTCCTACAATGAGCAGTTCTTC.

J is TRBJ1-2 and V is TRBV7-8; possible D gene TRBD1, 5 bases. The germline V gene encodes CDR1 SGHVS and CDR2 FQNEAQ. CDR3 length equals 14 residues. Trimming removed 4 bases from V and 4 bases from J, with 13 bases in between. CDR3 DNA: TGTGCCAGCAGCTCTACAGCCGGGGGCTATGGCTACACCTTC. This codes for CASSSTAGGYGYTF.

The chain joins TRBV7-9 to TRBJ1-1; 7 bases are a match to TRBD1. With 6 bases clipped from V and 1 base from J, the junction kept 5 bases outside the gene matches. This CDR3 spans 14 amino acids. The germline gives CDR1 SEHNR, CDR2 FQNEAQ (reference sequence). The chain's CDR3 is CASSPGTANTEAFF. DNA of the CDR3: TGTGCCAGCAGTCCCGGGACAGCGAACACTGAAGCTTTCTTT.

This rearrangement joins TRBV2 to TRBJ1-1, with a possible D match to TRBD1 (6 bases). Germline assignment: CDR1 SNHLY and CDR2 FYNNEI. This CDR3 has 13 residues. V was shortened by 7 bases and J by 5 bases, with 14 bases between the two germline ends. The CDR3 sequence is CASKRGGWTEAFF. CDR3 DNA: TGTGCCAGCAAGAGGGGGGGGTGGACTGAAGCTTTCTTT.